These 28 T cell receptor beta chains came from one sample sequenced in a study of cytomegalovirus exposure and HLA in healthy donors. The PCR had 60 Vbeta and 13 Jbeta primers. Here immunoSEQ multiplex PCR was the method, and the copy in TCRdb shows in-frame clones only, minus some. The table lists 130,000 to 150,000 clones, about three fifths of them singletons. Sequenced material: PBMCs. The source of these receptors is a woman aged 25 to 45 in good health and CMV-seropositive.

The J gene is TRBJ1-5, the V gene TRBV10-1; a possible D gene is TRBD1 (5 bases). The ends were cut back, 2 bases at V and 4 bases at J, with 6 bases in the middle. The CDR3 sequence is 13 residues long. Germline V CDR1 and CDR2: WNHNN, SYGVQD (reference sequence). In nucleotides, the CDR3 is TGCGCCAGCAGTGAGGCAGGGAATCAGCCCCAGCATTTT. The encoded protein is CASSEAGNQPQHF.

V and J are TRBV15 and TRBJ2-3; a weak D match, TRBD2 (6 bases). Per germline, CDR1 LNHNV and CDR2 YYDKDF (reference sequence). Trimming took off 0 bases at V and 2 bases at J, with 15 bases between the two ends. This CDR3 has 17 amino acids. CDR3 protein: CATSRDWGTETTDTQYF. Here the CDR3 DNA reads TGTGCCACCAGCAGAGATTGGGGGACTGAAACCACAGATACGCAGTATTTT.

This chain connects TRBV12-2 to TRBJ1-4. TRBV12-2 is labeled a pseudogene. This CDR3 spans 16 amino acids. The CDR3 DNA is TGTGCAAGTCGCTTTGGGAGCCGGGGTTTTAATGAAAAACTGTTTTTT. Encoded protein: CASRFGSRGFNEKLFF.

CDR3 nucleotides: TGTGCCAGCAGCCGACGGGACAGGGAGACCACTGAAGCTTTCTTT. Amino acid sequence: CASSRRDRETTEAFF. V gene TRBV7-9 combines with J gene TRBJ1-1; 9 bases agree with TRBD1. Germline CDR1 SEHNR, CDR2 FQNEAQ (reference sequence). V shed 5 bases and J 4 bases; nucleotides not matched to a gene: 8. The CDR3 has 15 residues.

This chain connects TRBV27 to TRBJ1-4; D possibly corresponds to TRBD1 (5 bases). Germline V lookup: CDR1 MNHEY, CDR2 SMNVEV (reference sequence). The CDR3 length is 12 residues. The V gene lost 5 bases and the J gene lost 10 bases, with 11 bases spanning the gap. The CDR3 coding sequence is TGTGCCAGCAGTGCAGGGTTAGGAAAACTGTTTTTT. Its translation is CASSAGLGKLFF.

The table lists this clone with a few counts. The chain is built from TRBV18 and TRBJ1-2; TRBD1 matches at 9 bases. There are 15 residues in the CDR3. The V and J ends lost 5 bases and 4 bases, in that order; junction bases with no gene match: 8. The V gene's germline CDR1 is KGHSH and CDR2 LQKENI. CDR3 in amino acids: CASSMGQGVSYGYTF. The CDR3 DNA reads TGTGCCAGCTCAATGGGACAGGGCGTAAGCTATGGCTACACCTTC.

The chain recombines TRBV27 with TRBJ2-3; D gene ambiguous. Germline values: CDR1 MNHEY, CDR2 SMNVEV (reference sequence). The CDR3 spans 15 residues. V was trimmed by 5 bases and J by 0 bases, leaving 12 bases between them. The DNA for the CDR3 is TGTGCCAGCAGTCTTAACTACCCTAGCACAGATACGCAGTATTTT. Its translation: CASSLNYPSTDTQYF.

The chain combines TRBV9 with TRBJ1-6; 8 nucleotides line up with TRBD1. The V and J ends lost 5 bases and 6 bases, in that order; junction bases with no gene match: 4. This CDR3 is built from 14 residues. Germline CDR1 is SGDLS and CDR2 is YYNGEE. CDR3 loop: CASRTGVANSPLHF. In nucleotides, the CDR3 is TGTGCCAGCAGGACAGGGGTCGCTAATTCACCCCTCCACTTT. Full variable domain (outside the CDR3, taken from reference TRBV9 and TRBJ1-6): DSGVTQTPKHLITATGQRVTLRCSPRSGDLSVYWYQQSLDQGLQFLIQYYNGEERAKGNILERFSAQQFPDLHSELNLSSLELGDSALYFCASRTGVANSPLHFGNGTRLTVT.

This clone has a handful of counts. The chain carries TRBV6-5 and TRBJ1-3; 9 nucleotides agree with TRBD1. Unmatched junction bases numbered 5, after V lost 0 bases and J lost 5 bases. Germline lookup yields CDR1 MNHEY and CDR2 SVGAGI. The CDR3 has 16 amino acids. CDR3 protein: CASSYSIGTGRNTIYF. The DNA for the CDR3 is TGTGCCAGCAGTTACTCGATAGGGACAGGGAGAAACACCATATATTTT.

The chain employs TRBV5-1 and TRBJ2-7; 8 bases line up with TRBD2. V shed 2 bases and J 1 base; nucleotides not matched to a gene: 8. This CDR3 comprises 16 residues. Germline CDR1 and CDR2: SGHRS and YFSETQ. CDR3 sequence reads: CASSLAAGGLSYEQYF. CDR3 DNA: TGCGCCAGCAGCTTAGCCGCGGGAGGTCTTTCCTACGAGCAGTACTTC.

On this clone: One junction end does not reproduce the germline sequence, and a read error may be involved. The chain uses TRBV7-7 and TRBJ1-4; D possibly corresponds to TRBD1 (5 bases). The CDR3 covers 17 residues. CDR1 and CDR2 (germline): SSHAT, FNYEAQ (reference sequence). As DNA, the CDR3 is TGTGCTAGCAGCTTAGCCCTCCAACAGGCTAATGATGAAAAACTGTTTTTT. Its protein is CASSLALQQANDEKLFF. Complete variable domain (other parts from reference TRBV7-7 and TRBJ1-4): GAGVSQSPRYKVTKRGQDVTLRCDPISSHATLYWYQQALGQGPEFLTYFNYEAQPDKSGLPSDRFSAERPEGSISTLTIQRTEQRDSAMYRCASSLALQQANDEKLFFGSGTQLSVL.

This sequence joins TRBV6-1 and TRBJ2-5; 10 nucleotides match TRBD2. This CDR3 region has 14 residues. V shed 6 bases and J 2 bases; nucleotides not matched to a gene: 3. In germline, CDR1 is MNHNS, CDR2 SASEGT. In DNA, the CDR3 is TGTGCCAGCAGACTACTAGCGGGGCAAGAGACCCAGTACTTC. It specifies CASRLLAGQETQYF.

The chain recombines TRBV7-6 with TRBJ2-1; 9 bases fit TRBD2. The junction had 10 bases not matched to a gene; V was cut back by 2 bases and J by 8 bases. The germline CDR1 and CDR2 sequences are SGHVS and FNYEAQ. The CDR3 is made up of 16 amino acids. The CDR3 loop is CASSLMREGLIDEQFF. The CDR3 DNA reads TGTGCCAGCAGCTTAATGCGGGAGGGTTTGATTGATGAGCAGTTCTTC.

A few counts support this clone. V gene TRBV10-1 combines with J gene TRBJ1-1, with 7 bases that match TRBD1. CDR3 length equals 13 residues. The J segment lost 8 bases and the V segment lost 6 bases, leaving 9 bases of the junction unmatched. Germline CDR1 WNHNN, CDR2 SYGVQD (reference sequence). The CDR3 coding sequence is TGCGCCAGCAGCGGAGGGACAGAGAAGGAAGCTTTCTTT. It specifies CASSGGTEKEAFF.

This sequence joins TRBV4-1 and TRBJ1-3, with a weak D call TRBD1 (6 bases). Per germline, CDR1 MGHRA and CDR2 YSYEKL. The CDR3 is 16 residues long. V gave up 0 bases and J gave up 0 bases, with 9 bases separating them. The CDR3 is CASSQEGAYSGNTIYF. In DNA, the CDR3 is TGCGCCAGCAGCCAAGAGGGGGCGTACTCTGGAAACACCATATATTTT.

This clone has only a few counts. The chain combines TRBV6-1 with TRBJ1-5, with D tentatively TRBD1 (6 bases). The CDR3 extends over 14 amino acids. Germline V gives CDR1 MNHNS, CDR2 SASEGT. Trimming took 7 bases from V and 7 from J, leaving 17 bases between them. CDR3 protein: CASKGELVGQPQHF. For the CDR3, the DNA is TGTGCCAGCAAGGGGGAACTAGTGGGACAGCCCCAGCATTTT.

This clone was recorded a few times. The chain has TRBV13 and TRBJ1-6; D is unresolved. The V and J ends lost 1 base and 8 bases respectively, with 12 bases between them. This CDR3 contains 15 residues. Germline loops: CDR1 PRHDT, CDR2 FYEKMQ (reference sequence). The CDR3 is CASSLVRGSDSPLHF. As DNA, the CDR3 is TGTGCCAGCAGCTTAGTCCGGGGTTCAGATTCACCCCTCCACTTT.

In this sample, this clone turned up a few times. J is TRBJ2-1 and V is TRBV29-1; 12 bases align to TRBD2. The germline V gene has CDR1 SQVTM and CDR2 ANQGSEA. V was pared by 6 bases and J by 4 bases, with 7 bases of the junction left unmatched. CDR3 size: 15 residues. The CDR3: CSVRLAGDRYNEQFF. Here the CDR3 DNA reads TGCAGCGTGAGACTAGCGGGAGATAGGTACAATGAGCAGTTCTTC.

The V call is TRBV4-1, the J call TRBJ2-7, with 7 positions matching TRBD1. Looked up from germline, CDR1 is MGHRA and CDR2 is YSYEKL. The J segment lost 1 base and the V segment lost 4 bases, leaving 4 bases of the junction unmatched. This CDR3 region has 14 residues. CDR3 sequence (DNA): TGCGCCAGCAGCCGGGGACAGATATCCTACGAGCAGTACTTC. This encodes CASSRGQISYEQYF.

The rearrangement uses TRBV11-1 and TRBJ1-1; D remains unclear. The V gene's germline CDR1 is SGHAT and CDR2 FQDESV (reference sequence). V was pared by 4 bases and J by 0 bases, with 12 bases between. CDR3 size: 15 residues. In DNA form, the CDR3 reads TGTGCCAGCAGCTCTAGCAGGATTTTGAACACTGAAGCTTTCTTT. Its protein is CASSSSRILNTEAFF.

The chain has TRBV10-1 and TRBJ2-2; 13 bases match TRBD2. The V gene end was trimmed by 6 bases and the J gene end by 4 bases; junction bases not matched to a gene: 14. The CDR3 runs 19 residues. Germline V CDR1 and CDR2: WNHNN, SYGVQD (reference sequence). As DNA, the CDR3 is TGCGCCAGCAGCCAAGGGACTAGCGGGATTTTTGAGGGCACCGGGGAGCTGTTTTTT. Its translation: CASSQGTSGIFEGTGELFF.

The rearrangement uses TRBV29-1 and TRBJ1-1; tentative D call: TRBD1 (5 bases). Germline values: CDR1 SQVTM, CDR2 ANQGSEA. CDR3 length equals 12 residues. The V gene lost 4 bases and the J gene lost 3 bases, with 9 bases spanning the gap. The CDR3 nucleotides are TGCAGCGTTGGTCAGGGTGACACTGAAGCTTTCTTT. Translated, it gives CSVGQGDTEAFF.

This clone appeared a few times. The gene calls are TRBV5-1 and TRBJ1-1, with 7 positions matching TRBD1. CDR1 and CDR2 (germline): SGHRS, YFSETQ. With V trimmed by 0 bases and J by 1 base, 3 bases remained unmatched. There are 15 residues in the CDR3. CDR3 amino acids: CASSLGRQGNTEAFF. CDR3 DNA sequence: TGCGCCAGCAGCTTGGGGAGACAGGGGAACACTGAAGCTTTCTTT.

This clone was counted between two and nine times. The chain has TRBV19 and TRBJ1-2; D might be TRBD1 (6 bases). The CDR3 runs to 14 residues. CDR1 LNHDA and CDR2 SQIVND come from the germline V gene (reference sequence). V lost 4 bases, J lost 4 bases, and 13 bases lay in between. CDR3 coding DNA: TGTGCCAGTAGTACAGGGGCGGTAGGCTATGGCTACACCTTC. It encodes CASSTGAVGYGYTF.

The chain recombines TRBV6-4 with TRBJ2-1, with 7 bases that match TRBD2. The germline V gene has CDR1 MRHNA and CDR2 SNTAGT. This CDR3 spans 16 amino acids. V shed 0 bases and J 5 bases; nucleotides not matched to a gene: 7. For the CDR3, the DNA is TGTGCCAGCAGTGACTCCGCTAGCGGAAAAAACAATGAGCAGTTCTTC. As protein: CASSDSASGKNNEQFF.

This chain joins TRBV10-1 and TRBJ2-2, with 8 bases fitting TRBD1. J was trimmed by 5 bases and V by 6 bases; bases with no gene match: 5. This CDR3 has 14 residues. Germline-derived CDR1 and CDR2 are WNHNN and SYGVQD (reference sequence). The CDR3: CASRDRVGTGELFF. CDR3 DNA sequence: TGCGCCAGCAGGGACAGGGTTGGAACCGGGGAGCTGTTTTTT.

This sequence joins TRBV5-4 and TRBJ2-1, with a weak D call TRBD2 (5 bases). Trimming took off 4 bases at V and 0 bases at J, with 8 bases between the two ends. This CDR3 has 14 residues. Germline assignment: CDR1 SGHNT and CDR2 YYREEE (reference sequence). DNA for the CDR3: TGTGCCAGCAGCCGGAGGTCCTCCTACAATGAGCAGTTCTTC. Protein sequence: CASSRRSSYNEQFF.

The DNA for the CDR3 is TGTGCCAGCAGTTGGGGACTAGGGTCAGATACGCAGTATTTT. Its translation is CASSWGLGSDTQYF. J is TRBJ2-3 and V is TRBV27; TRBD2 aligns across 8 bases. The germline CDR1 and CDR2 sequences are MNHEY and SMNVEV (reference sequence). J gave up 4 bases and V 4 bases, and 4 bases lay outside the gene matches. The CDR3 is 14 residues long.